The 29 T cell receptor beta chains given below trace back to one sample, sequenced in a study of shared clonotypes between healthy human individuals. TCRdb's table, derived via immunoSEQ multiplex PCR, lists solely in-frame clones and lacks some. The table has about 1 million clones, more than 60% seen once. The sample consisted of memory CD4+ T cells sorted from blood. The sample's subset: CD45RA-negative fraction. The receptors were gathered from a man between 18 and 35 years old in good health.

This clone was seen ten or more times. CDR3 residues: CASSLRLAGYTF. For the CDR3, the DNA is TGTGCCAGCAGCTTACGTCTGGCCGGCTACACCTTC. The chain joins TRBV5-4 to TRBJ1-2; D remains unclear. The V gene lost 2 bases and the J gene lost 8 bases, with 10 bases spanning the gap. This CDR3 contains 12 residues. Germline V gene sequence: CDR1 SGHNT, CDR2 YYREEE (reference sequence).

The genes are TRBV6-1 and TRBJ1-2; the match to TRBD1 covers 8 bases. The CDR3 consists of 15 residues. Germline V gene sequence: CDR1 MNHNS, CDR2 SASEGT. The junction had 11 bases not matched to a gene; V was cut back by 6 bases and J by 5 bases. The CDR3 DNA reads as TGTGCCAGCAGGGGGGACAGGCAGTCTTCATATGGCTACACCTTC. Translating gives CASRGDRQSSYGYTF.

This clone was seen only a few times. The chain links TRBV6-1 to TRBJ1-1; D unresolved. Germline CDR1 reads MNHNS; CDR2 reads SASEGT. V lost 6 bases to trimming and J lost 4 bases, with 3 bases between them. The CDR3 runs 10 residues. CDR3 bases: TGTGCCAGCAGGGTCACTGAAGCTTTCTTT. This codes for CASRVTEAFF.

This clone was seen a handful of times. The chain combines TRBV25-1 with TRBJ1-2; 9 nucleotides align to TRBD1. Germline CDR1 MGHDK, CDR2 SYGVNS. V trimming: 4 bases; J trimming: 7 bases; junction bases outside the gene matches: 4. CDR3 length: 13 amino acids. Here the CDR3 reads CASSGQDRGGYTF. In DNA, the CDR3 is TGTGCCAGCAGTGGGCAGGACAGGGGTGGCTACACCTTC.

The chain combines TRBV2 with TRBJ1-5; a possible D gene is TRBD1 (5 bases). The V end lost 6 bases, the J end lost 1 base, and 13 bases lay between the germline ends. CDR3 size: 15 residues. CDR1 SNHLY and CDR2 FYNNEI come from the germline V gene. The CDR3 region has the DNA TGTGCCAGCAGGGAGCAAGGGGTGAGCAATCAGCCCCAGCATTTT. Its protein is CASREQGVSNQPQHF.

V is TRBV2 and J is TRBJ1-6; D may be TRBD1 (5 bases). Trimming removed 3 bases from V and 1 base from J, with 7 bases in between. CDR3 size: 15 residues. Germline CDR1 is SNHLY and CDR2 is FYNNEI. CDR3 protein: CASSDQGSYNSPLHF. Written as DNA, the CDR3 is TGTGCCAGCAGTGACCAGGGTTCCTATAATTCACCCCTCCACTTT.

The V gene is TRBV5-4, the J gene TRBJ1-1; TRBD1 aligns across 10 bases. Per germline, CDR1 SGHNT and CDR2 YYREEE (reference sequence). With 6 bases clipped from V and 5 bases from J, the junction kept 7 bases outside the gene matches. The CDR3 length is 14 residues. The CDR3 DNA sequence: TGTGCCAGCAAAGCGGGACAGGGGTCAACTGAAGCTTTCTTT. This gives the protein CASKAGQGSTEAFF.

The chain has TRBV18 and TRBJ2-7, with 7 bases matching TRBD1. Germline V CDR1 and CDR2: KGHSH, LQKENI. Trimming cost V 2 bases and J 2 bases; bases outside gene matches: 3. The CDR3 spans 14 residues. The CDR3 protein is CASSPNRGTYEQYF. The CDR3 region has the DNA TGTGCCAGCTCACCAAACAGGGGAACCTACGAGCAGTACTTC.

The chain carries TRBV4-1 and TRBJ2-3, with a weak D call TRBD1 (6 bases). The CDR3 has 17 residues. Between the trimmed V and J ends, which lost 4 bases and 4 bases, there was a span of 21 bases. The germline V gene encodes CDR1 MGHRA and CDR2 YSYEKL. Here the CDR3 reads CASSRVPPSDRSDTQYF. The CDR3 nucleotides read TGCGCCAGCAGCCGGGTTCCCCCGTCTGACAGGTCAGATACGCAGTATTTT.

The chain employs TRBV5-1 and TRBJ1-6, with a weak D call TRBD1 (5 bases). Germline lookup yields CDR1 SGHRS and CDR2 YFSETQ. The length of the CDR3 is 15 residues. V shed 3 bases and J shed 9 bases, with 16 bases lying between them. The CDR3 sequence: CASSYTGQGSSPLHF. CDR3 DNA sequence: TGCGCCAGCAGCTACACGGGCCAGGGAAGTTCACCCCTCCACTTT.

This chain links TRBV7-9 with TRBJ1-2; D might be TRBD1 (6 bases). The CDR3 has 14 residues. Trimming shortened V by 4 bases and J by 2 bases, and 11 bases separated the two germline ends. The germline V gene has CDR1 SEHNR and CDR2 FQNEAQ (reference sequence). This CDR3 is CASSSRGANYGYTF. CDR3 bases: TGTGCCAGCAGCTCCAGGGGTGCCAACTATGGCTACACCTTC.

This rearrangement joins TRBV2 to TRBJ1-5; D perhaps matches TRBD1 (5 bases). Germline V gene data show CDR1 as SNHLY and CDR2 as FYNNEI. CDR3 length: 16 residues. V was clipped by 6 bases and J by 0 bases, with 15 bases between them. The CDR3, as DNA: TGTGCCAGCAGGACTCGGGCAGGGCCTAGCAATCAGCCCCAGCATTTT. Protein: CASRTRAGPSNQPQHF. The variable domain in full, completed from reference TRBV2 and TRBJ1-5, reads EPEVTQTPSHQVTQMGQEVILRCVPISNHLYFYWYRQILGQKVEFLVSFYNNEISEKSEIFDDQFSVERPDGSNFTLKIRSTKLEDSAMYFCASRTRAGPSNQPQHFGDGTRLSIL.

The CDR3 is CASRATTLDPEAFF. DNA for the CDR3: TGTGCCAGCCGTGCTACTACCTTGGACCCTGAAGCTTTCTTT. The chain employs TRBV5-6 and TRBJ1-1; D gene ambiguous. The CDR3 extends over 14 amino acids. The V gene lost 7 bases and the J gene lost 6 bases, with 19 bases spanning the gap. Germline assignment: CDR1 SGHDT and CDR2 YYEEEE.

As to this clone: No conserved phenylalanine or tryptophan is present at the end of the CDR3, so a read error is the likely explanation. The DNA is left out, because the CDR3 cannot be placed on it with certainty; the CDR3 is given as TCRdb lists it. The V call is TRBV21-1, the J call TRBJ2-7; TRBD2, the table's D call, lacks a check against the DNA. TRBV21-1 is described as a pseudogene. The CDR3 is 12 amino acids in total, end residues counted. The CDR3 sequence: CASSSGSAPYSG.

The rearrangement links TRBV5-1 to TRBJ2-5; the D gene is possibly TRBD2 (5 bases). The J call may be wrong; the DNA end is better matched by TRBJ2-7. Germline V gives CDR1 SGHRS, CDR2 YFSETQ. The CDR3 is 15 residues long. The CDR3 sequence: CASSLGETKAYEQYF. CDR3 coding DNA: TGCGCCAGCAGCTTGGGGGAGACGAAGGCCTACGAGCAGTACTTC.

This chain joins TRBV27 and TRBJ1-5; D gene uncertain. Germline values: CDR1 MNHEY, CDR2 SMNVEV (reference sequence). V was shortened by 2 bases and J by 3 bases, with 8 bases between the two germline ends. The CDR3 has 14 amino acids. The CDR3 loop is CASSLNGNNQPQHF. The CDR3 coding sequence is TGTGCCAGCAGTTTAAACGGGAACAATCAGCCCCAGCATTTT.

The table lists this clone with a few counts. The rearrangement uses TRBV27 and TRBJ2-7; TRBD1 aligns across 7 bases. The CDR3 is 14 amino acids. With 5 bases clipped from V and 6 bases from J, the junction kept 10 bases outside the gene matches. Per the germline V gene, CDR1 is MNHEY and CDR2 is SMNVEV (reference sequence). The CDR3 region is CASSNPQTGTEQYF. The CDR3 nucleotides read TGTGCCAGCAGTAACCCCCAGACAGGGACCGAGCAGTACTTC.

This rearrangement joins TRBV11-3 to TRBJ2-2; D possibly corresponds to TRBD1 (5 bases). Trimming shortened V by 6 bases and J by 0 bases, and 11 bases separated the two germline ends. This CDR3 has 15 residues. Germline assignment: CDR1 SGHNT and CDR2 YENEEA. The CDR3: CASRRTLSNTGELFF. The CDR3 nucleotides are TGTGCCAGCAGACGGACACTTTCGAACACCGGGGAGCTGTTTTTT.

The V call is TRBV2, the J call TRBJ2-5, with 10 bases matching TRBD1. V gave up 7 bases and J gave up 4 bases; unmatched junction bases: 9. This CDR3 spans 15 amino acids. CDR1 and CDR2 (germline): SNHLY, FYNNEI. The CDR3 DNA follows: TGTGCCAGCACCATGGGACAGGGGAAGCGAGAGACCCAGTACTTC. This sequence encodes CASTMGQGKRETQYF.

The table lists this clone with a count of one. The same CDR3 is also encoded by other DNA sequences in this sample. The chain carries TRBV10-3 and TRBJ2-5; TRBD2 aligns across 12 bases. The CDR3 is made up of 16 amino acids. After removal of 3 bases from V and 5 bases from J, the junction contained 7 bases not matched to a gene. Germline CDR1 and CDR2: ENHRY and SYGVKD. The CDR3 DNA reads as TGTGCCATCAGTGAAGGCCTAGCGGGGGGGCAGGAGACCCAGTACTTC. Its translation: CAISEGLAGGQETQYF.

CDR3 protein: CATWDRTFSSYEQYF. CDR3 sequence (DNA): TGTGCCACCTGGGATCGGACTTTTAGCTCCTACGAGCAGTACTTC. The V and J genes are TRBV6-6 and TRBJ2-7; a weak D match, TRBD2 (5 bases). Deletions cut 10 bases from V and 0 bases from J, with 19 bases between. The length of the CDR3 is 15 residues. CDR1 and CDR2 from the germline V gene are MNHNY and SVGAGI (reference sequence).

The rearrangement uses TRBV30 and TRBJ2-2; tentatively, D is TRBD1 or TRBD2 (5 bases each). CDR3 length: 14 residues. V shed 3 bases and J shed 2 bases, with 10 bases lying between them. Germline V CDR1 and CDR2: GTSNPN, SVGIG (reference sequence). The CDR3 sequence: CAWRRGGNTGELFF. The CDR3 DNA reads TGTGCCTGGAGGCGTGGGGGAAACACCGGGGAGCTGTTTTTT.

The V and J genes are TRBV6-1 and TRBJ1-6, with TRBD1 identical over 8 bases. The germline CDR1 and CDR2 sequences are MNHNS and SASEGT. V gave up 3 bases and J gave up 2 bases; unmatched junction bases: 6. The CDR3 totals 17 residues. The CDR3 reads CASSEDRVVTYNSPLHF. In DNA form, the CDR3 reads TGTGCCAGCAGTGAGGACAGGGTGGTTACCTATAATTCACCCCTCCACTTT.

The J gene is TRBJ1-3, the V gene TRBV6-1, with 7 bases aligning to TRBD1. From germline, CDR1 is MNHNS and CDR2 SASEGT. The CDR3 length is 14 residues. With V trimmed by 2 bases and J by 2 bases, 0 bases remained unmatched. The CDR3 nucleotides are TGTGCCAGCAGTGAACAGGGGGCTGGAAACACCATATATTTT. Its translation: CASSEQGAGNTIYF.

This chain connects TRBV11-2 to TRBJ2-2, with D uncertain. Trimming removed 5 bases at V and 1 base at J, with 11 bases between. From germline, CDR1 is SGHAT and CDR2 FQNNGV. The CDR3 spans 15 residues. The CDR3 loop reads CASSRDSLNTGELFF. The CDR3 coding sequence is TGTGCCAGCAGCCGCGACTCACTGAACACCGGGGAGCTGTTTTTT. Full variable domain (rest looked up from reference TRBV11-2 and TRBJ2-2): EAGVAQSPRYKIIEKRQSVAFWCNPISGHATLYWYQQILGQGPKLLIQFQNNGVVDDSQLPKDRFSAERLKGVDSTLKIQPAKLEDSAVYLCASSRDSLNTGELFFGEGSRLTVL.

The chain uses TRBV11-3 and TRBJ2-1; D uncertain. V was trimmed by 5 bases and J by 2 bases, leaving 10 bases between them. CDR1 and CDR2 from the germline V gene are SGHNT and YENEEA. CDR3 size: 14 residues. CDR3 DNA sequence: TGTGCCAGCAGCCACAGTAGCCCCTACAATGAGCAGTTCTTC. This codes for CASSHSSPYNEQFF.

The gene calls are TRBV5-8 and TRBJ2-5; the D is unclear. The CDR3 runs to 14 residues. CDR1 and CDR2 from the germline V gene are SGHTS and YDEGEE. V lost 1 base and J lost 2, with 9 bases in between. The CDR3 protein is CASSLQAGQETQYF. DNA of the CDR3: TGTGCCAGCAGCTTGCAGGCAGGACAAGAGACCCAGTACTTC.

This clone was seen at least ten times. This chain uses TRBV6-6 with TRBJ1-1; D uncertain. Germline CDR1 reads MNHNY; CDR2 reads SVGAGI (reference sequence). The CDR3 is made up of 13 amino acids. V was shortened by 6 bases and J by 0 bases, with 8 bases between the two germline ends. The CDR3 coding sequence is TGTGCCAGCAGGAACGGAATGAACACTGAAGCTTTCTTT. This sequence encodes CASRNGMNTEAFF.

This clone appeared a single time. This chain connects TRBV28 to TRBJ1-5; D gene unclear. V shed 8 bases and J shed 5 bases, with 16 bases lying between them. CDR3 size: 14 residues. Per the germline V gene, CDR1 is MDHEN and CDR2 is SYDVKM. This chain's CDR3 is CASDRWGGYQPQHF. In nucleotides, the CDR3 is TGTGCCAGCGACCGTTGGGGTGGTTATCAGCCCCAGCATTTT.